The clone carrying this T cell receptor (beta chain) was detected once. The replicate PCRs on unsorted PBMC were given around 0.3 ug DNA, which is 25,000 to 35,000 T cell genomes. Sequencing of unsorted PBMC DNA was carried out using ten immunoSEQ deep assay plates. As originally analysed: In the immunoSEQ data, sequences were junction-only and lacked quality scores, so filtering differed. TCRdb keeps only in-frame clones here, not all; method: immunoSEQ multiplex PCR. V and J calls and clone size are those listed in that table; D and trimming were worked out from the DNA. The profile covers roughly 480,000 clones, with around 80% appearing a single time and 10% to 15% taken by the ten largest. The data belong to a study of shared clonotypes between healthy human individuals. Germline lookup yields CDR1 SGHRS and CDR2 YFSETQ. The CDR3 contains 15 residues. The V gene lost 0 bases and the J gene lost 7 bases, with 11 bases spanning the gap.

The V and J genes are TRBV5-1 and TRBJ1-6; a weak D match, TRBD1 (6 bases). The sequence was obtained from a middle-aged woman in good health. Some clones in this sample may be carry-over from other donors' samples. Sequencing input: PBMCs. CDR3 in amino acids: CASSLGATGNSPLHF. The CDR3 DNA reads as TGCGCCAGCAGCTTGGGGGCTACAGGGAATTCACCCCTCCACTTT.